This is a list of T cell receptor beta chains from one sample in a study of shared clonotypes between healthy human individuals. TCRdb's copy holds only in-frame clones and misses some; the assay was immunoSEQ multiplex PCR. This sample has more than 2,000,000 clones; around nine tenths occur once, and the top ten carry over 0.12%. Sequencing used naive CD4+ T cells sorted from blood. The receptors were gathered from a man aged 18 to 29 in good health. CDR3s include the opening cysteine and the closing phenylalanine or tryptophan.

V gene: TRBV4-2; J gene: TRBJ1-2; CDR3 protein: CASSQGTGAYGYTF
V gene: TRBV7-6; J gene: TRBJ1-2; CDR3 protein: CASSLGGVGYTF
V gene: TRBV6-5; J gene: TRBJ1-1; CDR3 protein: CASGNAHSTEAFF
V gene: TRBV14; J gene: TRBJ2-3; CDR3 protein: CASSWDRYSTDTQYF
V gene: TRBV7-6; J gene: TRBJ2-7; CDR3 protein: CASSFLEGEQYF
V gene: TRBV7-2; J gene: TRBJ2-7; CDR3 protein: CASSTDRGIGEQYF
V gene: TRBV6-5; J gene: TRBJ2-5; CDR3 protein: CASSPLAGVKETQYF
V gene: TRBV15; J gene: TRBJ2-1; CDR3 protein: CATSRDSGILSNEQFF
V gene: TRBV5-1; J gene: TRBJ2-7; CDR3 protein: CASSYAVSSYEQYF
V gene: TRBV25-1; J gene: TRBJ2-1; CDR3 protein: CASSDAGGAYNEQFF
V gene: TRBV7-9; J gene: TRBJ2-1; CDR3 protein: CAIQDRNEQFF
V gene: TRBV5-8; J gene: TRBJ2-2; CDR3 protein: CASSPGQGAFTGELFF
V gene: TRBV19; J gene: TRBJ1-3; CDR3 protein: CASSYAERISTIYF
V gene: TRBV9; J gene: TRBJ2-5; CDR3 protein: CASSGQGAQETQYF
V gene: TRBV5-1; J gene: TRBJ2-1; CDR3 protein: CASSPTGLAGNEQFF
V gene: TRBV6-5; J gene: TRBJ2-7; CDR3 protein: CASSLAPGELYEQYF
V gene: TRBV14; J gene: TRBJ2-3; CDR3 protein: CASTRGFSTDTQYF
V gene: TRBV19; J gene: TRBJ2-7; CDR3 protein: CASSILAPYEQYF
V gene: TRBV7-2; J gene: TRBJ2-1; CDR3 protein: CASSRDRGTYNEQFF
V gene: TRBV28; J gene: TRBJ2-7; CDR3 protein: CASSEGGLDSYEQYF
V gene: TRBV4-1; J gene: TRBJ2-7; CDR3 protein: CASSAARITGRDGEQYF
V gene: TRBV19; J gene: TRBJ2-3; CDR3 protein: CASKTRGASTDTQYF
V gene: TRBV28; J gene: TRBJ1-5; CDR3 protein: CASRQRDQPQHF
V gene: TRBV7-6; J gene: TRBJ1-4; CDR3 protein: CASSLTGGNEKLFF